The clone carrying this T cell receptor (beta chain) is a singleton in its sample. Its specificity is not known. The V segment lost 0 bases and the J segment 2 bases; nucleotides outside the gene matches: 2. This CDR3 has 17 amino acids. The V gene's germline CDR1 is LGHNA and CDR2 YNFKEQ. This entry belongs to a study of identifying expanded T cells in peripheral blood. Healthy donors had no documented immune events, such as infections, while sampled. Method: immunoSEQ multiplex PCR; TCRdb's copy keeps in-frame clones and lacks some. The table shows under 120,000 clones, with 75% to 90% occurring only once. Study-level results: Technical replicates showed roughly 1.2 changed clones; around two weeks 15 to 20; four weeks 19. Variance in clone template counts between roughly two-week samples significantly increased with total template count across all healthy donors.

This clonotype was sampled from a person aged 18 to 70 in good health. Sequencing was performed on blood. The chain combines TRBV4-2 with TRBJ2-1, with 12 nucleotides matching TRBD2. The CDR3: CASSQEPSGGAYNEQFF. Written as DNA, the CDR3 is TGTGCCAGCAGCCAAGAGCCTAGCGGGGGGGCCTACAATGAGCAGTTCTTC.